A single sample is the source of the 27 T cell receptor beta chains below, sequenced in a study of human T cells and chemical hapten exposure (dated by TCRdb to about 2021). The method behind the library was RACE. Sequencing took place on a NextSeq 500. TCRdb cleaned the public reads at Q25 with fastp, built clones with MiXCR and kept in-frame beta chains. Merged by CDR3 protein, the rows form single entries marked with the most common genes and DNA. This sample gives 250,000 or so distinct CDR3 sequences in total; approximately 7.5% of them show up just once. Roughly 1.2% of the sample lies in the top ten. The sample's time point label, in plain terms: pre-sensitization, week 0. The treatment or condition label here, explained by the study, means: therapeutic diphenylcyclopropenone sensitization with weekly scalp DPC. Sequenced material: whole blood, taken in connection with sensitization to the hapten diphenylcyclopropenone (DPC). The receptors here all came from a man between 18 and 35 years old with alopecia areata. Some clones in this sample may be carry-over from other donors' samples.

This clonotype was found a few times. The genes are TRBV5-1 and TRBJ2-2, with 7 nucleotides matching TRBD2. There are 16 residues in the CDR3. Germline-derived CDR1 and CDR2 are SGHRS and YFSETQ. The V and J ends lost 1 base and 2 bases, in that order; junction bases with no gene match: 5. The CDR3 nucleotides read TGCGCCAGCAGCTTGCGAGCGGGGATAAACACCGGGGAGCTGTTTTTT. It is translated as CASSLRAGINTGELFF.

The chain employs TRBV27 and TRBJ2-6, with D tentatively TRBD2 (5 bases). The CDR3 loop spans 16 amino acids. Trimming removed 3 bases from V and 2 bases from J, with 11 bases in between. Per germline, CDR1 MNHEY and CDR2 SMNVEV (reference sequence). In DNA, the CDR3 is TGTGCCAGCAGTTTTATTTTCGGGACTGGGGCCAACGTCCTGACTTTC. Translation gives CASSFIFGTGANVLTF.

This clonotype came up a few times. V gene TRBV28 combines with J gene TRBJ2-2, with 8 bases lining up with TRBD1. The germline CDR1 and CDR2 sequences are MDHEN and SYDVKM. V lost 5 bases, J lost 5 bases, and 4 bases stayed unmatched. The CDR3 length is 14 residues. CDR3 DNA: TGTGCCAGCAGTGGCAGGGGGCTTACCGGGGAGCTGTTTTTT. This sequence encodes CASSGRGLTGELFF.

This clonotype was seen only once. This chain connects TRBV7-9 to TRBJ2-1; weak D call: TRBD1 (5 bases). Germline V gene sequence: CDR1 SEHNR, CDR2 FQNEAQ (reference sequence). This CDR3 comprises 14 residues. Trimming pared 4 bases from V and 9 bases from J, leaving 16 bases between. The CDR3 here is CASSSSRELTEQFF. The CDR3 nucleotides read TGTGCCAGCAGCTCAAGCAGGGAATTAACTGAGCAGTTCTTC.

The CDR3 bases are TGTGCCAGCAGTCCCCAGCGGGGGCGGGCAACTAATGAAAAACTGTTTTTT. It codes for CASSPQRGRATNEKLFF. The chain joins TRBV6-5 to TRBJ1-4; maybe TRBD1 (6 bases). V was pared by 5 bases and J by 0 bases, with 16 bases between. Germline V gene data show CDR1 as MNHEY and CDR2 as SVGAGI. This CDR3 is 17 amino acids long.

The chain recombines TRBV12-3 or TRBV12-4 with TRBJ2-2; D perhaps matches TRBD2 (6 bases). With 5 bases removed from V and 12 bases from J, the gap between germline ends came to 25 bases. The CDR3 has 16 residues. CDR3 DNA: TGTGCCAGCAGTGAAAAGCCGGGACTTAACCACCTGAAGCTGTTTTTT. Its translation is CASSEKPGLNHLKLFF.

This clonotype turned up a few times. V and J are TRBV6-2 or TRBV6-3 and TRBJ1-6; TRBD1 aligns across 10 bases. The germline V gene has CDR1 MNHEY and CDR2 SVGEGT. The CDR3 length is 16 residues. Losses at the gene ends were 6 bases for V and 8 bases for J; bases not matched to a gene: 10. The CDR3 region has the DNA TGTGCCAGCAGCCCCGACAGGGGGCGGAATTATTCACCCCTCCACTTT. Residues: CASSPDRGRNYSPLHF.

This chain connects TRBV5-4 to TRBJ1-1; 10 bases are shared with TRBD1. Germline assignment: CDR1 SGHNT and CDR2 YYREEE (reference sequence). V shed 4 bases and J 2 bases; nucleotides not matched to a gene: 8. The CDR3 loop spans 16 amino acids. Written as DNA, the CDR3 is TGTGCCAGCAGCACTCCCGGGACAGGGGTTAACACTGAAGCTTTCTTT. This codes for CASSTPGTGVNTEAFF.

This clonotype appeared a few times. The DNA for the CDR3 is TGTGCCAGCAGCTTTGAACGAGGGGGAATGTCGGAGACCCAGTACTTC. It yields the protein CASSFERGGMSETQYF. The V and J genes are TRBV7-9 and TRBJ2-5; perhaps TRBD1 as D (6 bases). Germline CDR1 reads SEHNR; CDR2 reads FQNEAQ (reference sequence). The CDR3 is 16 amino acids. Trimming left V 3 bases short and J 5 bases short, with 19 bases between.

This clonotype was seen more than once but under ten times. The chain is built from TRBV7-2 and TRBJ2-1; the D gene is possibly TRBD2 (6 bases). The CDR3 contains 15 residues. CDR1 SGHTA and CDR2 FQGNSA come from the germline V gene. The V end lost 4 bases, the J end lost 2 bases, and 12 bases lay between the germline ends. The CDR3 spells CASSSISGAYNEQFF. The CDR3 DNA reads as TGTGCCAGCAGCTCTATTAGCGGCGCCTACAATGAGCAGTTCTTC.

The chain employs TRBV20-1 and TRBJ1-5; perhaps TRBD1 as D (5 bases). CDR1 is DFQATT and CDR2 is SNEGSKA in the germline V gene (reference sequence). V was trimmed by 1 base and J by 7 bases, leaving 17 bases between them. This CDR3 comprises 15 residues. For the CDR3, the DNA is TGCAGTGCTAGAGCCCCCTCGCGGGGGTACCAGCCCCAGCATTTT. It specifies CSARAPSRGYQPQHF.

J is TRBJ1-1 and V is TRBV7-9, with D unresolved. Trimming left V 1 base short and J 4 bases short, with 13 bases between. The CDR3 is 15 residues long. The germline V gene encodes CDR1 SEHNR and CDR2 FQNEAQ (reference sequence). Here the CDR3 reads CASSLVPGGPTEAFF. In nucleotides, the CDR3 is TGTGCCAGCAGCTTAGTCCCAGGAGGTCCCACTGAAGCTTTCTTT. Full variable domain (outside the CDR3, taken from reference TRBV7-9 and TRBJ1-1): DTGVSQNPRHKITKRGQNVTFRCDPISEHNRLYWYRQTLGQGPEFLTYFQNEAQLEKSRLLSDRFSAERPKGSFSTLEIQRTEQGDSAMYLCASSLVPGGPTEAFFGQGTRLTVV.

In this sample, this clonotype turned up many times. The rearrangement links TRBV12-3 or TRBV12-4 to TRBJ1-4, with D hard to call. V gave up 6 bases and J gave up 5 bases, with 13 bases separating them. The length of the CDR3 is 14 residues. The DNA of the CDR3 is TGTGCCAGCAGCCTGAACCCACGCAATGAAAAACTGTTTTTT. Translating gives CASSLNPRNEKLFF.

This clonotype was detected only a few times. The genes are TRBV28 and TRBJ1-6, with D maybe TRBD1 (6 bases). V gave up 3 bases and J gave up 1 base, with 13 bases separating them. This CDR3 spans 17 amino acids. Germline assignment: CDR1 MDHEN and CDR2 SYDVKM. The CDR3, as DNA: TGTGCCAGCAGTTTCGTGACAGGAATATCCTATAATTCACCCCTCCACTTT. Translating gives CASSFVTGISYNSPLHF.

This chain links TRBV4-3 with TRBJ1-5; D is possibly TRBD1 (5 bases). Trimming removed 0 bases from V and 2 bases from J, with 14 bases in between. The CDR3 loop spans 17 amino acids. Germline loops: CDR1 LGHNA, CDR2 YSLEER. CDR3 coding DNA: TGCGCCAGCAGCCAAGACCTGGTAGGGGTCGGCAATCAGCCCCAGCATTTT. Its protein product is CASSQDLVGVGNQPQHF.

The gene calls are TRBV27 and TRBJ1-5, with 10 bases identical to TRBD1. Germline V gene sequence: CDR1 MNHEY, CDR2 SMNVEV (reference sequence). V trimming: 4 bases; J trimming: 5 bases; junction bases outside the gene matches: 5. The CDR3 covers 15 residues. CDR3 nucleotides: TGTGCCAGCAGTTGGGGACAGGGGAGGGATCAGCCCCAGCATTTT. Translating gives CASSWGQGRDQPQHF.

In this sample, this clonotype turned up a few times. V usage is TRBV5-1 and J usage is TRBJ1-6; D unclear. The CDR3 consists of 15 residues. Germline CDR1 is SGHRS and CDR2 is YFSETQ. V shed 0 bases and J shed 3 bases, with 7 bases lying between them. DNA for the CDR3: TGCGCCAGCAGCTTGGTCTCCGACTATAATTCACCCCTCCACTTT. It translates to CASSLVSDYNSPLHF.

This clonotype has a handful of counts. This sequence joins TRBV9 and TRBJ2-2, with 7 bases identical to TRBD1. The CDR3 contains 15 residues. Germline-derived CDR1 and CDR2 are SGDLS and YYNGEE. The junction had 4 bases not matched to a gene; V was cut back by 4 bases and J by 1 base. In DNA form, the CDR3 reads TGTGCCAGCAGCATCAGGGACAGGAACACCGGGGAGCTGTTTTTT. Protein sequence: CASSIRDRNTGELFF.

The gene calls are TRBV27 and TRBJ2-5; the match to TRBD2 covers 8 bases. After removal of 7 bases from V and 5 bases from J, the junction contained 12 bases not matched to a gene. CDR1 MNHEY and CDR2 SMNVEV come from the germline V gene (reference sequence). The CDR3 is 15 amino acids. As DNA, the CDR3 is TGTGCCAGCAAGCGGGGGCGCGGACTGGGGGAGACCCAGTACTTC. As protein: CASKRGRGLGETQYF.

The chain is built from TRBV7-2 and TRBJ2-5; TRBD1 might be the D (6 bases). The CDR3 runs to 13 residues. CDR1 is SGHTA, CDR2 FQGNSA, per germline. V was trimmed by 7 bases and J by 8 bases, leaving 17 bases between them. CDR3 sequence: CASNPRGWSTQYF. CDR3 DNA sequence: TGTGCCAGCAACCCGAGGGGGTGGTCTACCCAGTACTTC. The variable domain in full, completed from reference TRBV7-2 and TRBJ2-5, reads GAGVSQSPSNKVTEKGKDVELRCDPISGHTALYWYRQSLGQGLEFLIYFQGNSAPDKSGLPSDRFSAERTGGSVSTLTIQRTQQEDSAVYLCASNPRGWSTQYFGPGTRLLVL.

This clonotype was found a few times. This sequence joins TRBV5-1 and TRBJ2-7; weak D call: TRBD2 (5 bases). The length of the CDR3 is 16 residues. Germline CDR1 reads SGHRS; CDR2 reads YFSETQ. V was clipped by 0 bases and J by 5 bases, with 18 bases between them. CDR3 nucleotide sequence: TGCGCCAGCAGCTTGGATGCGCGGGCCTCCCAGGACGAGCAGTACGTC. Residues: CASSLDARASQDEQYV.

The chain has TRBV4-3 and TRBJ1-1; D is perhaps TRBD1 (6 bases). The germline V gene encodes CDR1 LGHNA and CDR2 YSLEER. CDR3 length equals 15 residues. Trimming took off 1 base at V and 3 bases at J, with 12 bases between the two ends. CDR3: CASSQVIGGHTEAFF. Written as DNA, the CDR3 is TGCGCCAGCAGCCAAGTCATCGGGGGGCACACTGAAGCTTTCTTT.

This clonotype was recorded many times. The rearrangement links TRBV20-1 to TRBJ2-6, with D possibly matching TRBD2 (6 bases). The CDR3 spans 14 residues. V was pared by 6 bases and J by 0 bases, with 9 bases between. Looked up from germline, CDR1 is DFQATT and CDR2 is SNEGSKA (reference sequence). This CDR3 reads CSAGTFSGANVLTF. DNA for the CDR3: TGCAGTGCGGGGACTTTCTCTGGGGCCAACGTCCTGACTTTC.

This clonotype was seen only a few times. The chain uses TRBV7-2 and TRBJ1-4; 7 bases agree with TRBD1. This CDR3 region has 15 residues. CDR1 is SGHTA and CDR2 is FQGNSA in the germline V gene. The V and J ends lost 4 bases and 4 bases, in that order; junction bases with no gene match: 6. CDR3 protein: CASSYADRVNEKLFF. Written as DNA, the CDR3 is TGTGCCAGCAGCTACGCCGACAGGGTTAATGAAAAACTGTTTTTT.

This clonotype was seen only a few times. This chain uses TRBV6-6 with TRBJ1-1; D remains ambiguous. Trimming cost V 4 bases and J 2 bases, with 5 bases left between them. The CDR3 has 12 residues. Germline values: CDR1 MNHNY, CDR2 SVGAGI (reference sequence). CDR3 DNA: TGTGCCAGCAGTTCTATTAACACTGAAGCTTTCTTT. Protein: CASSSINTEAFF.

The chain links TRBV14 to TRBJ2-7; weak D call: TRBD1 (6 bases). CDR3 length: 14 residues. Germline-derived CDR1 and CDR2 are SGHDN and FVKESK. Trimming took 4 bases from V and 3 from J, leaving 13 bases between them. CDR3 amino acids: CASSPQGPGYEQYF. CDR3 nucleotides: TGTGCCAGCAGCCCACAGGGACCTGGCTACGAGCAGTACTTC.

This clonotype was recorded a few times. Here the CDR3 omits its conserved ending phenylalanine or tryptophan, so a read error is the likely source. The chain has TRBV4-3 and TRBJ2-7, with D perhaps matching TRBD1 (5 bases). Germline V gene data show CDR1 as LGHNA and CDR2 as YSLEER. V was cut by 0 bases and J by 3 bases, with 9 bases left in between. The CDR3 has 14 amino acids. This CDR3 reads CASSQDAGIYEQYS. In DNA, the CDR3 is TGCGCCAGCAGCCAAGATGCAGGGATCTACGAGCAGTACTCC.